Below, one T cell receptor beta chain is given with its context. Its antigen is not yet known. Base qualities are missing; no much larger clone stands one base away. The sample is drawn from a study of OX40 agonist ivuxolimab in advanced cancers. Background on the whole study: The costimulatory receptor OX40 (CD134) was targeted by ivuxolimab, a fully human IgG2 agonistic monoclonal antibody. Of the 50 to 55 patients in dose escalation, 19 had hepatocellular carcinoma, about 15 had melanoma, 9 had renal cell carcinoma and 9 had head and neck cancer. Patients were allowed to have had prior anti-PD-1, anti-PD-L1 or anti-CTLA-4 therapy, and approximately 40% of the dose-escalation patients had been treated with checkpoint inhibitors. The paper describes the monotherapy dose-escalation part (N of about 55 patients) of the phase I trial of ivuxolimab. The point of sequencing TCRbeta in the periphery was to test whether ivuxolimab changed TCR sequence diversity and drove clonal T-cell expansion. Intravenous ivuxolimab was administered to patients every 2 weeks at six dose levels: 0.01, 0.1, 0.3, 1.5, 3 and 10 mg/kg. Partial responses were achieved by three dose-escalation patients, of whom one had hepatocellular carcinoma and two had cutaneous melanoma. In the dose-escalation cohort, roughly four fifths of patients were male, and the mean age was approximately 60 years, with a range of roughly 20 to 85.

Patients with a history of autoimmune disease or receiving systemic immunosuppression were excluded from the trial. Peripheral blood for TCR sequencing was drawn from every dose cohort at baseline, at cycle 4 day 1 and at cycle 7 day 1. The samples were taken from a phase I, first-in-human, multicenter, open-label dose-escalation trial of ivuxolimab. Adults with locally advanced or metastatic melanoma, renal cell, hepatocellular, or head and neck squamous cell carcinoma were enrolled in the trial. Before TCR sequencing, CD4+ and CD8+ T cells were separately sorted from peripheral blood. The research as a whole found: At doses of 0.1 to 3.0 mg/kg, clonal expansion of both CD4+ and CD8+ blood T cells was observed from baseline to week 6. On average, CD8+ T cells showed more expanded clones than CD4+ T cells after ivuxolimab. Partial responders in the 0.1-3.0 mg/kg groups had among the lowest normalized peripheral clonal expansion, especially among CD8+ T cells. Low levels of normalized T-cell clonal expansion were also seen in some patients who did not respond. The antigen specificity of the clonally expanded peripheral T cells was not determined.

Measured from the cysteine to the phenylalanine, the CDR3 is 15 residues long. Left in the record is the CDR3 DNA by itself, 45 bases read in frame from the first base. Trimmed from V: 4 bases; trimmed from J: 9 bases; junction bases lacking a gene match: 9. CDR1 and CDR2 are read off the germline V gene as SNHLY and FYNNEI. For sequencing of the TCRbeta CDR3 region, genomic DNA was extracted from the sorted cells. The immunoSEQ Assay was used to sequence the TCRbeta CDR3 regions. Sourced from immuneACCESS, this table was stored by TCRdb with only in-frame sequences that have V and J called. A share of the clones is absent; for the studies checked, an unresolved V gene accounts for under half, and the remainder has no known explanation. A total of 50,000 to 70,000 clones appear in this sample, roughly 84% of them only once. The ten largest clones represent 0.55% to 0.65% of the sample.

The clonotype originates from an adult with an advanced solid tumor such as melanoma, head and neck, liver or kidney cancer. This material consisted of CD4+ or CD8+ T cells sorted from blood, taken in a trial of the OX40 agonist ivuxolimab. The chain is made from TRBV2 and TRBJ1-6; 7 of the junction bases match TRBD1. The CDR3 sequence is CASSGRGQGSSPLHF. The DNA sequence is TGTGCCAGCAGTGGGAGGGGGCAGGGGAGTTCACCCCTCCACTTT.